These T cell receptor beta chains were read from a single sample in a study of T cells after yellow fever vaccination. TCRdb re-called the 5' RACE reads through MiXCR, storing one row per CDR3 protein. This table holds some 350,000 distinct CDR3 sequences, 3.5% to 4.5% found once. The specimen was PBMCs, collected 5 days after the yellow fever booster vaccination. The receptor set was obtained from a man between 18 and 29 years old who received the YFV17D yellow fever vaccine. Each CDR3 is given with its conserved first and last residue. D genes are given only for firm matches. Rows give clone size only sometimes, using once, few, many, or a class for an expanded clone.

clone_size d_call j_call v_call cdr3_aa cdr3_nt
many NA TRBJ2-1 TRBV11-2 CASSLRSRGFLSSYNEQFF TGTGCCAGCAGCTTACGCTCTAGAGGCTTTCTGAGCTCCTACAATGAGCAGTTCTTC
many TRBD2 TRBJ2-1 TRBV6-5 CASTTGSGGYNEQFF TGTGCCAGCACCACGGGTAGCGGGGGGTACAATGAGCAGTTCTTC
few NA TRBJ2-5 TRBV19 CASAPQGLKTQYF TGTGCCAGTGCCCCCCAGGGGCTGAAGACCCAGTACTTC
few TRBD1 TRBJ1-2 TRBV4-3 CASSPGQGVYGYTF TGCGCCAGCAGCCCCGGACAGGGCGTCTATGGCTACACCTTC
NA TRBD2 TRBJ2-3 TRBV28 CASSPSRAGDTDTQYF TGTGCCAGCAGTCCGTCTCGAGCGGGGGACACAGATACGCAGTATTTT
NA NA TRBJ2-1 TRBV7-6 CASSLEGYEQFF TGTGCCAGCAGCTTAGAGGGCTATGAGCAGTTCTTC
many NA TRBJ2-1 TRBV14 CASKGEEGSHNEQFF TGTGCCAGCAAGGGGGAGGAAGGTTCCCACAATGAGCAGTTCTTC
many TRBD1 TRBJ1-4 TRBV4-1 CASSQDPGTGAEKLFF TGCGCCAGCAGCCAAGATCCCGGGACAGGGGCGGAAAAACTGTTTTTT
many NA TRBJ2-5 TRBV9 CASSVGGGAGETQYF TGTGCCAGCAGCGTAGGTGGGGGGGCAGGAGAGACCCAGTACTTC
NA TRBD1 TRBJ1-4 TRBV7-2 CASSRGGLANEKLFF TGTGCCAGCAGCCGAGGGGGCTTGGCTAATGAAAAACTGTTTTTT
few TRBD1 TRBJ2-7 TRBV7-2 CASGIDRGYSAEQYF TGTGCCAGCGGAATAGACAGGGGGTATTCTGCCGAGCAGTACTTC
many NA TRBJ1-5 TRBV6-1 CASSDTNTNQPQHF TGTGCCAGCAGTGACACGAACACCAATCAGCCCCAGCATTTT
NA NA TRBJ1-2 TRBV27 CASGGTTNYGYTF TGTGCCAGCGGAGGAACAACTAACTATGGCTACACCTTC
few NA TRBJ1-6 TRBV27 CASSFHDSPLHF TGTGCCAGCAGTTTCCACGACTCACCCCTCCACTTT
few TRBD1 TRBJ2-7 TRBV7-2 CASSPRQGWYEQYF TGTGCCAGCAGCCCAAGACAGGGATGGTACGAGCAGTACTTC
many NA TRBJ1-2 TRBV5-1 CASSLGRLYGYTF TGCGCCAGCAGCCTGGGACGGCTCTATGGCTACACCTTC
many NA TRBJ2-1 TRBV12-3/TRBV12-4 CASSLAGGPGNEQFF TGTGCCAGCAGTTTAGCGGGGGGGCCGGGAAATGAGCAGTTCTTC
many NA TRBJ1-1 TRBV15 CATSRGLEDTEAFF TGTGCCACCAGCAGAGGCCTGGAGGACACTGAAGCTTTCTTT
many NA TRBJ2-2 TRBV29-1 CSVKGGQFANTGELFF TGCAGCGTTAAGGGTGGGCAGTTCGCGAACACCGGGGAGCTGTTTTTT
few TRBD1 TRBJ1-5 TRBV27 CASSFDREGSQPQHF TGTGCCAGCAGTTTCGACAGGGAGGGTTCTCAGCCCCAGCATTTT
many NA TRBJ2-5 TRBV12-3/TRBV12-4 CASSHGQQETQYF TGTGCCAGCAGCCACGGACAGCAAGAGACCCAGTACTTC
NA NA TRBJ2-1 TRBV23-1 CASSQQGRKNEQFF TGCGCCAGCAGTCAGCAGGGGAGGAAAAATGAGCAGTTCTTC
NA NA TRBJ2-3 TRBV5-5 CASSLGWGPDTQYF TGTGCCAGCAGCTTGGGGTGGGGGCCAGATACGCAGTATTTT
many NA TRBJ2-3 TRBV11-2 CASSLGNGAADTQYF TGTGCCAGCAGCTTAGGAAACGGGGCGGCAGATACGCAGTATTTT
few NA TRBJ2-7 TRBV5-4 CASRSGLGYYEQYF TGTGCCAGCAGATCTGGTCTGGGGTACTACGAGCAGTACTTC
many NA TRBJ2-7 TRBV29-1 CSVEGQGETYEQYF TGCAGCGTTGAAGGGCAGGGCGAGACCTACGAGCAGTACTTC
few NA TRBJ2-7 TRBV6-2/TRBV6-3 CASSYPPGRHYEQYF TGTGCCAGCAGTTACCCACCGGGCAGACACTACGAGCAGTACTTC
NA NA TRBJ2-7 TRBV4-1 CASSQGWQYSYEQYF TGCGCCAGCAGCCAGGGTTGGCAGTATTCCTACGAGCAGTACTTC
many NA TRBJ1-1 TRBV7-3 CASSSTTEAFF TGTGCCAGCAGCTCCACCACTGAAGCTTTCTTT
many NA TRBJ1-6 TRBV9 CASSQGLNSPLHF TGTGCCAGCAGCCAAGGGTTGAATTCACCCCTCCACTTT
many NA TRBJ1-2 TRBV12-3/TRBV12-4 CASSLKVVYGYTF TGTGCCAGCAGTTTAAAGGTTGTCTATGGCTACACCTTC
few NA TRBJ2-3 TRBV5-1 CASRRVWAHPPDTQYF TGCGCCAGCAGGAGGGTCTGGGCTCACCCGCCAGATACGCAGTATTTT